The rows below give T cell receptor beta chains drawn from one sample of a study of identical twins. TCRdb re-derived calls from the 5' RACE reads in MiXCR, one entry per CDR3 protein. The repertoire has about 240,000 distinct CDR3 sequences, roughly 7.5% of them found once; the top ten carry about 5.6%. The data were also submitted as part of a second study, on yellow fever vaccine responses in identical twins.

The source material was CD8+ T cells sorted from blood. The receptors derive from a woman between 18 and 30 years old in good health. CDR3s include the opening cysteine and the closing phenylalanine or tryptophan. D genes are given only for firm matches. The size field is filled for only some rows; it gives once, few, many or a size class.

TRBV12-3/TRBV12-4,NA,TRBJ2-2,TRBD2,CAMGKRENYTGELFF,TGTGCCATGGGGAAGCGGGAGAATTATACCGGGGAGCTGTTTTTT
TRBV4-2,few,TRBJ2-7,NA,CASSQDSSMGSYEQYF,TGTGCCAGCAGCCAAGATTCTAGCATGGGTTCCTACGAGCAGTACTTC
TRBV18,many,TRBJ2-1,TRBD2,CASSLGLAAVREQFF,TGTGCCAGCTCACTGGGACTAGCGGCCGTTAGAGAGCAGTTCTTC
TRBV24-1,many,TRBJ2-1,NA,CATSDPRVPYNEQFF,TGTGCCACCAGTGATCCCAGGGTCCCCTACAATGAGCAGTTCTTC
TRBV7-6,NA,TRBJ2-1,NA,CASSLGSGLADNEQFF,TGTGCCAGCAGCTTAGGTTCCGGCCTAGCTGACAATGAGCAGTTCTTC
TRBV28,many,TRBJ2-5,NA,CASTDKEQVWETQYF,TGTGCCAGCACCGACAAAGAGCAGGTTTGGGAGACCCAGTACTTC
TRBV5-1,many,TRBJ2-1,NA,CASSLDYNEQFF,TGCGCCAGCAGCTTGGATTACAATGAGCAGTTCTTC
TRBV7-9,few,TRBJ1-1,NA,CASSLDWDGLNTEAFF,TGTGCCAGCAGCTTAGACTGGGATGGCTTGAACACTGAAGCTTTCTTT
TRBV2,NA,TRBJ2-7,NA,CASSELAGRGEQYF,TGTGCCAGCAGTGAATTGGCAGGGCGAGGCGAGCAGTACTTC
TRBV27,NA,TRBJ2-3,NA,CASSLSPLGTDTQYF,TGTGCCAGCAGTTTATCGCCGTTAGGCACAGATACGCAGTATTTT
TRBV14,NA,TRBJ1-2,TRBD1,CASSGRTGSYGYTF,TGTGCCAGCAGCGGTAGGACAGGGAGCTATGGCTACACCTTC
TRBV3-1,many,TRBJ2-2,NA,CASSQEWGLGELFF,TGTGCCAGCAGCCAAGAATGGGGGCTGGGGGAGCTGTTTTTT
TRBV20-1,few,TRBJ2-2,NA,CSAAGANTGELFF,TGCAGTGCTGCCGGGGCGAACACCGGGGAGCTGTTTTTT
TRBV21-1,few,TRBJ2-5,NA,CASTKVWALQETQYF,TGTGCCAGCACCAAAGTCTGGGCCTTGCAAGAGACCCAGTACTTC
TRBV5-1,many,TRBJ2-1,NA,CASSSVAPNSYNEQFF,TGCGCCAGCAGTTCCGTGGCCCCAAACTCGTACAATGAGCAGTTCTTC
TRBV5-6,many,TRBJ2-4,TRBD1,CASSSDRGTKNIQYF,TGTGCCAGCAGCTCGGACAGGGGCACTAAAAACATTCAGTACTTC
TRBV6-6,NA,TRBJ2-1,TRBD1,CASSYWQGDLFF,TGTGCCAGCAGTTACTGGCAGGGGGATCTCTTCTTC
TRBV12-3/TRBV12-4,medium-sized,TRBJ2-3,NA,CASSFDWPRDADTQYF,TGTGCCAGCAGTTTCGACTGGCCTAGGGACGCAGATACGCAGTATTTT
TRBV4-2,few,TRBJ2-7,NA,CASSQEAGNSYEQYF,TGTGCCAGCAGCCAAGAGGCAGGAAACTCCTACGAGCAGTACTTC
TRBV27,few,TRBJ2-3,TRBD2,CASRVSGEVVTDTQYF,TGTGCCAGCAGAGTTAGCGGGGAGGTTGTGACAGATACGCAGTATTTT
TRBV4-2,many,TRBJ2-7,NA,CASSPSASSYEQYF,TGTGCCAGCAGCCCTAGCGCTAGCTCCTACGAGCAGTACTTC
TRBV7-9,many,TRBJ2-5,NA,CASSLGFHFQETQYF,TGTGCCAGCAGCTTAGGGTTTCACTTTCAAGAGACCCAGTACTTC
TRBV7-8,few,TRBJ2-7,NA,CASSLIGSSYEQYF,TGTGCCAGCAGCTTAATCGGGAGCTCCTACGAGCAGTACTTC
TRBV27,many,TRBJ1-1,NA,CASSPKLNTEAFF,TGTGCCAGCAGCCCCAAATTGAACACTGAAGCTTTCTTT
TRBV13,few,TRBJ2-5,NA,CASSYRDKETQYF,TGTGCCAGCAGCTACCGGGACAAAGAGACCCAGTACTTC
TRBV7-2,NA,TRBJ2-2,NA,CASSLVPWEKTFAPNTGELFF,TGTGCCAGCAGCTTAGTGCCCTGGGAGAAGACTTTTGCGCCGAACACCGGGGAGCTGTTTTTT
TRBV5-1,many,TRBJ2-2,NA,CASSLGPPFTGELFF,TGCGCCAGCAGCTTGGGACCACCGTTCACCGGGGAGCTGTTTTTT